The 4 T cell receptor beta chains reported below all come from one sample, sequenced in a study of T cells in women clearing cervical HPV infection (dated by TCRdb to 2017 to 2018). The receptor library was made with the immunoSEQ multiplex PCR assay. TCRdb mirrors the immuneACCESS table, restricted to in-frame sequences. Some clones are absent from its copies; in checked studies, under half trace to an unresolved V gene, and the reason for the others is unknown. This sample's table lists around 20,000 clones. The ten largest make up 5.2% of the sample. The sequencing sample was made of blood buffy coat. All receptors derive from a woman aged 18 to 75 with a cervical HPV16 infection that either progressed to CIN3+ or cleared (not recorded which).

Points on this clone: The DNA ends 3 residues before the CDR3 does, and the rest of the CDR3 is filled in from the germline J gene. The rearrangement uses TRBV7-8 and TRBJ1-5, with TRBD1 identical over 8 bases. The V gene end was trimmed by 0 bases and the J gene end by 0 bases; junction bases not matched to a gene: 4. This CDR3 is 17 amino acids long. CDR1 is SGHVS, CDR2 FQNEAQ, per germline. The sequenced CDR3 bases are TGTGCCAGCAGCTTAGCGGTGACAGGGGTTAGCAATCAGCCC. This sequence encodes CASSLAVTGVSNQP. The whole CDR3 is CASSLAVTGVSNQPQHF.

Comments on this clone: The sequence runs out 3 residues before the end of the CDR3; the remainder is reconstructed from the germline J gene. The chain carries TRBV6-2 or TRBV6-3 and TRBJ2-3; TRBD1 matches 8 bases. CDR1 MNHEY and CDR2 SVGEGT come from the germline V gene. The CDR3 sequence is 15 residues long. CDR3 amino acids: CASSYDGRGQETQYF. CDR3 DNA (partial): TGTGCCAGCAGTTACGATGGCAGGGGGCAAGAGACG.

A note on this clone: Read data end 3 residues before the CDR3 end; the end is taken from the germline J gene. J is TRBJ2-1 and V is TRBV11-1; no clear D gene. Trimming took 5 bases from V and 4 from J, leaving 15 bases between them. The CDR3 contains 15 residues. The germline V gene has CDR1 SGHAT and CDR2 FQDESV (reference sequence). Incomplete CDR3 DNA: TGTGCCAGCAGCACAATGTCCGAAGGGTACAATGAG. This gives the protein CASSTMSEGYNE. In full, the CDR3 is CASSTMSEGYNEQFF.

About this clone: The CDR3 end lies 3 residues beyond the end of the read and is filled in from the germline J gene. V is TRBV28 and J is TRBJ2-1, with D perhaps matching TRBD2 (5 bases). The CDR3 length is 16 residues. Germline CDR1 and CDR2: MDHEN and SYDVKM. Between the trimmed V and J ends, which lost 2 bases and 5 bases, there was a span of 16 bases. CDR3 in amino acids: CASSLAGIGQDNEQFF. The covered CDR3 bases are TGTGCCAGCAGTTTAGCGGGTATCGGTCAGGACAATGAG.